What follows is one T cell receptor (beta chain) and its context. Its antigen is not identified. The data originate from a study of metastatic and nonmetastatic thyroid tumors. Study results and limitations: Compared with benign nodules, malignant thyroid tumors were reported to have significantly higher TCR beta diversity in both blood and tumor.

Patients underwent thyroid surgery, and none had received any treatment before it. Original analysis: A distant-metastasis classifier for papillary thyroid cancer was built using CDR3 differences across clinicopathological groups. TCRdb reanalyzed the PCR reads with MiXCR. These V and J calls rely on TCRdb rather than the paper's analysis. The sample includes about 28,000 clones, around 16% of them seen just once. The source of this sequence is a female donor with papillary thyroid cancer or a benign thyroid nodule (not recorded which). Some clones in this sample may be carry-over from other donors' samples. The specimen sequenced was blood.

The CDR3 DNA sequence: TGTGCCAGTACGACTAGCGGGGGGATCGATACGCAGTATTTT. Its translation: CASTTSGGIDTQYF. The rearrangement links TRBV6-2 or TRBV6-3 to TRBJ2-3; 13 bases fit TRBD2. Germline assignment: CDR1 MNHEY and CDR2 SVGEGT. The length of the CDR3 is 14 residues. Losses at the gene ends were 9 bases for V and 6 bases for J; bases not matched to a gene: 6.